This T cell receptor (beta chain) is drawn from a study of T cells in localized non-small cell lung cancer. Study-wide findings and caveats: Since sequencing was restricted to only one region of the tumor, intratumor heterogeneity remains a possibility.

Here immunoSEQ multiplex PCR was the method, and the copy in TCRdb shows in-frame clones only, minus some. The table records about 3,700 clones, around 25% of them present only once. With regard to this clone: Its target is unknown.

With 6 bases removed from V and 7 bases from J, the gap between germline ends came to 16 bases. The germline CDR1 and CDR2 sequences are MNHGY and SAAAGT. The CDR3 runs 14 residues. The chain joins TRBV6-8 to TRBJ1-5, with D hard to call. The sample consisted of lung tumor tissue, taken before any cancer treatment. This receptor was identified in a woman aged 35-70 years with stage I lung adenocarcinoma. The CDR3 sequence is CASRIAATTQPQHF. For the CDR3, the DNA is TGTGCCAGCAGGATCGCAGCTACAACCCAGCCCCAGCATTTT.